A selection of T cell receptor beta chains follows, all from one sample in a study of blood T cells in healthy people across ages. TCRdb passed the 5' RACE reads through MiXCR, listing each CDR3 protein once. This table has hundreds of thousands of distinct CDR3 sequences, more than 40% appearing once. Sequencing used blood. All receptors come from a woman aged 55-70 years in good health. CDR3s leave out the opening cysteine and the closing phenylalanine or tryptophan.

CDR3,V,J
ASRGIQGYEQF,TRBV2,TRBJ2-1
ASQVPGHNQPQH,TRBV28,TRBJ1-5
ASSDIGGPDGYEQY,TRBV6-1,TRBJ2-7
SATAGDRAC,TRBV20-1,TRBJ2-1
AIGESGPRGFYNEQF,TRBV10-3,TRBJ2-1
SASRLAGVGEQF,TRBV20-1,TRBJ2-1
ATSDSRDPQETQY,TRBV24-1,TRBJ2-5
ASSPITSGSNKNIQY,TRBV7-6,TRBJ2-4
SVGQLDTEAF,TRBV29-1,TRBJ1-1
ASRSGGSQY,TRBV27,TRBJ2-3
ASAIRRDTQY,TRBV12-5,TRBJ2-3
SARNHKDEQF,TRBV20-1,TRBJ2-1
ASSSFPGGGGNTEAF,TRBV5-1,TRBJ1-1
SARGQQYYEQY,TRBV20-1,TRBJ2-7
ASSLSAHNEQF,TRBV7-2,TRBJ2-1
SVEALGDPEKLF,TRBV29-1,TRBJ1-4
SAGPSGAYNEQV,TRBV20-1,TRBJ2-1
ATSDRQGKNYGYT,TRBV24-1,TRBJ1-2
ASSQGPLEETQY,TRBV14,TRBJ2-5
ASSQSPYRDEQF,TRBV7-2,TRBJ2-1
ASSVARLADNEQF,TRBV9,TRBJ2-1
ASSRPSGSTDTQY,TRBV5-1,TRBJ2-3